This T cell receptor (beta chain) was obtained from a study of CD8 T cells in Susac syndrome. Reverse transcription of about 0.5 to 1 ug RNA was performed with random hexamers. Amplification of the TCR beta CDR3 was carried out by immunoSEQ multiplex PCR, which spanned a total of 54 Vbeta and 13 Jbeta segments. TCRdb processed the immunoSEQ multiplex PCR reads anew with MiXCR; each CDR3 protein has one entry. The table shows approximately 200,000 distinct CDR3 sequences, with just under 95% occurring only once. The germline gives CDR1 SGHDT, CDR2 YYEEEE. The V gene lost 3 bases and the J gene lost 0 bases, with 9 bases spanning the gap. The CDR3 spans 14 residues. This clonotype was recorded only once.

V and J are TRBV5-6 and TRBJ1-1; D may be TRBD1 (6 bases). The receptor was isolated from a human donor with multiple sclerosis. The sequenced sample was CD4+ T cells from PBMCs. The CDR3 protein is CASSWDILNTEAFF. The CDR3 region has the DNA TGTGCCAGCAGCTGGGACATACTGAACACTGAAGCTTTCTTT.